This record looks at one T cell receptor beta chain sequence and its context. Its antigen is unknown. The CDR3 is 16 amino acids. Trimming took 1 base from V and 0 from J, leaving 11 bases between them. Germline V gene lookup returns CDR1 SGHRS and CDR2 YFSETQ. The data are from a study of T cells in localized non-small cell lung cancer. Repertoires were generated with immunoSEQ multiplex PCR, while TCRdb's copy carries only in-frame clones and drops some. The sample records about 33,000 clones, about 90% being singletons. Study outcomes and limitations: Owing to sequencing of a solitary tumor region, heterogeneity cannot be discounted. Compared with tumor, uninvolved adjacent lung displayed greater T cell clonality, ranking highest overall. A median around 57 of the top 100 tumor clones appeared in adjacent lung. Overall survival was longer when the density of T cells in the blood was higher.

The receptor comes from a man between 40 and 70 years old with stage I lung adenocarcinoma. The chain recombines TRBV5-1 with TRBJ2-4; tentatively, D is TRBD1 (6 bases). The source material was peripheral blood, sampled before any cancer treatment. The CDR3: CASSLNEGVAKNIQYF. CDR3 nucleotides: TGCGCCAGCAGCTTGAACGAGGGGGTAGCCAAAAACATTCAGTACTTC.